In this sample, the clone carrying this TCR beta chain turned up many times. The antigen is undetermined. CDR3 length: 16 amino acids. Trimming took off 4 bases at V and 0 bases at J, with 13 bases between the two ends. Germline V gene lookup returns CDR1 LGHDT and CDR2 YNNKEL (reference sequence). The sample originates from a study of T cells in Graves' hyperthyroidism and ophthalmopathy. Whole-study results and caveats: Blood samples included most of the expanded thyroid clonotypes exceeding 0.001.

Researchers amplified the TCR beta CDR3 regions from RNA transcripts. An initial round of RT-PCR targeting the TCR CDR3 relied on the HTBI primer set. One entry per CDR3 protein results from TCRdb running MiXCR on the multiplex PCR reads. The sample yields about 210,000 distinct CDR3 sequences, around 18% seen once. This rearrangement joins TRBV3-1 to TRBJ2-1, with a tentative D call TRBD2 (5 bases). The sequence derives from a man aged 40-49 years with Graves' hyperthyroidism. Sequencing was done on a sample of blood. The CDR3 reads CASSPPRRSSYNEQFF. The CDR3 DNA follows: TGTGCCAGCAGCCCCCCTAGGAGGAGCTCCTACAATGAGCAGTTCTTC.